Reported below is one TCR beta chain. The antigen remains undetermined. Clones were read by immunoSEQ multiplex PCR, and TCRdb kept only the in-frame ones, dropping some. The data hold over 10,000 clones, with roughly 96% observed a single time. Per the germline V gene, CDR1 is SGHNT and CDR2 is YENEEA. With 5 bases removed from V and 5 bases from J, the gap between germline ends came to 15 bases. The CDR3 runs to 14 residues. The data originate from a study of T cells and Merkel cell carcinoma outcomes. Study-wide points: Repertoire plus T-cell density reportedly predicted Merkel cell carcinoma outcomes.

The clonotype was recovered from a human donor with Merkel cell carcinoma. The chain combines TRBV11-3 with TRBJ1-2; TRBD1 might be the D (5 bases). The sequencing input was tumor tissue from Merkel cell carcinoma. Here the CDR3 reads CASSPGGDRYGYTF. Written as DNA, the CDR3 is TGTGCCAGCAGCCCAGGAGGGGATCGGTATGGCTACACCTTC.